These T cell receptor beta chains were read from a single sample in a study of tumor and adjacent non-tumor tissue in lung cancer. One entry per CDR3 protein results from TCRdb running MiXCR on the multiplex PCR reads. This sample has under 80,000 distinct CDR3 sequences; about 77% occur once, and the top ten carry under 55%. Sequenced input: distant non-tumor lung tissue. These receptors were collected from a man in his 60s with non-small cell lung cancer. The CDR3 runs from the conserved cysteine through the conserved F or W. The D gene is left open where the match is weak. Part of the rows lack a size; the others show once, few, many or a class for expanded clones.

d_call clone_size j_call v_call cdr3_nt cdr3_aa
NA NA TRBJ2-3 TRBV28 TGTGCCAGCGGTTTATGGGAGTGGATTGTTACAGATACGCAGTATTTT CASGLWEWIVTDTQYF
NA NA TRBJ1-1 TRBV7-9 TGTGCCAGCAGCTTACAAGGCGCAATTGAAGCTTTCTTT CASSLQGAIEAFF
NA many TRBJ2-1 TRBV5-4 TGTGCCAGCAGCCCCGACTTTTCCCGTTTCTACAATGAGCAGTTCTTC CASSPDFSRFYNEQFF
NA NA TRBJ2-1 TRBV29-1 TGCAGCGTTATGGTGGGAGGGGGCGGCTTACGGAATGAGCAGTTCTTC CSVMVGGGGLRNEQFF
NA NA TRBJ2-7 TRBV6-5 TGTGCCAGCAGTTACTCGAGTCGGGAGACGGCCGAGCGGCACTTC CASSYSSRETAERHF
NA many TRBJ2-3 TRBV5-5 TGTGCCAGCAGCTTTACAGGGACTAGCACAGATACGCAGTATTTT CASSFTGTSTDTQYF
TRBD2 NA TRBJ2-2 TRBV20-1 TGCAGTGCTAGTTTAGTGGGAGGGCCGGAGACCGGGGAGCTGTTTTTC CSASLVGGPETGELFF
NA many TRBJ2-4 TRBV6-6 TGTGCCAGCAGTCTCGGAGGTACTCAAAACATTCAGTACTTC CASSLGGTQNIQYF
NA NA TRBJ2-5 TRBV7-9 TGTGCCAGCAGCTCCTGGGACCGAGAGACCCAGTACTTC CASSSWDRETQYF
TRBD2 NA TRBJ2-1 TRBV6-2/TRBV6-3 TGTGGCACCATACCCCGGGCTAGCGGGAGGGGCAATGAGCAGTTCTTC CGTIPRASGRGNEQFF
NA few TRBJ2-1 TRBV4-2 TGTGCCAGCAGCCAGGAGACAGGGAGGTATGGGCAGTTCTTC CASSQETGRYGQFF
NA NA TRBJ1-5 TRBV5-4 TGTGCCAGCAGCTCGGACATCAATCAGCCCCAGCATTTT CASSSDINQPQHF
TRBD2 NA TRBJ2-1 TRBV20-1 TGCAGTGCTAGAGATCTCAGCGGGAGGGAAGTAGAGCAGTTCTTC CSARDLSGREVEQFF
NA few TRBJ2-7 TRBV29-1 TGCAGCGCGAGGTCGGAGGCCTCCTACGAGGAGTATTTC CSARSEASYEEYF
TRBD2 many TRBJ2-1 TRBV14 TGTGCCAGCAGCCAAGACCGACTAGCGGGAGCAGGGAATGAGCAGTTCTTC CASSQDRLAGAGNEQFF
TRBD1 NA TRBJ2-1 TRBV5-5 TGTGCCAGCAACTCCCAAGGGGGCGGCCAAGGGGATGAGCAGTTCTTC CASNSQGGGQGDEQFF
NA NA TRBJ1-3 TRBV5-1 TGCGCCAACGGCTTTTACGCGGGCTCTGGAAACACCATATATTTT CANGFYAGSGNTIYF
NA NA TRBJ2-1 TRBV12-3/TRBV12-4 TGTGTCAGCAGCCCGAGGGGGGCTAGCGCACCCAATGAGCAGTTCTTC CVSSPRGASAPNEQFF
NA NA TRBJ2-2 TRBV11-1 TGTGCAAACAGCTATACAAGTGGCACCGGGGACCTGTTTTTT CANSYTSGTGDLFF
NA NA TRBJ1-6 TRBV4-2 TGTGCCAGCAGCCAAGGATGTGGCAGTACCTATAATTCATCCCTCCACTTT CASSQGCGSTYNSSLHF
NA NA TRBJ2-1 TRBV28 TGTACCAGCAACCAACGCTTCTACAATGAGCAGTTCTTC CTSNQRFYNEQFF
TRBD2 NA TRBJ2-3 TRBV6-5 TGTGCCAGATTGACTAGCGGGACAGCTGATAAGCAGTATTTT CARLTSGTADKQYF